One TCR beta chain is described in this entry. The data belong to a study of OX40 agonist ivuxolimab in advanced cancers. Study background: While on treatment, patients had intravenous ivuxolimab at 0.01 to 10 mg/kg every 2 weeks. Participants could have had prior anti-PD-1, anti-PD-L1 or anti-CTLA-4 therapy, and 40% had some.

Generated by immunoSEQ multiplex PCR, the TCRdb table keeps only in-frame clones and is missing some. This table has around 64,000 clones, 70% to 90% appearing once. The CDR3 extends over 15 amino acids. After removal of 4 bases from V and 6 bases from J, the junction contained 9 bases not matched to a gene. Germline V gene lookup returns CDR1 LNHDA and CDR2 SQIVND (reference sequence). The sample consisted of CD4+ or CD8+ T cells sorted from blood, taken in a trial of the OX40 agonist ivuxolimab. The TCR originated in an adult with an advanced solid tumor such as melanoma, head and neck, liver or kidney cancer. The chain joins TRBV19 to TRBJ1-5, with 7 bases identical to TRBD1. CDR3 loop: CASSSGTASSQPQHF. CDR3 nucleotides: TGTGCCAGTAGTAGTGGGACAGCTAGTAGTCAGCCCCAGCATTTT.